This T cell receptor beta chain was identified in a study of T-cell memory formation after mild COVID-19. The CDR3 spans 15 residues. CDR1 is LGHNA and CDR2 is YNFKEQ in the germline V gene. Trimming removed 0 bases at V and 7 bases at J, with 13 bases between. TCRdb used MiXCR to reprocess the 5' RACE reads, holding one entry per CDR3 protein. The table lists 450,000 to 650,000 distinct CDR3 sequences, around 17% of them singletons. The clonotype comes from an adult woman who had mild COVID-19 (a few samples of this study predate the infection). Cell type and time point are not known. Input material: PBMCs or a T cell subset sorted from them (not recorded which). The chain is built from TRBV4-2 and TRBJ1-3; D is perhaps TRBD1 (5 bases). The CDR3 loop is CASSQDWGKSNTIYF. The CDR3 coding sequence is TGTGCCAGCAGCCAAGATTGGGGGAAATCGAACACCATATATTTT.